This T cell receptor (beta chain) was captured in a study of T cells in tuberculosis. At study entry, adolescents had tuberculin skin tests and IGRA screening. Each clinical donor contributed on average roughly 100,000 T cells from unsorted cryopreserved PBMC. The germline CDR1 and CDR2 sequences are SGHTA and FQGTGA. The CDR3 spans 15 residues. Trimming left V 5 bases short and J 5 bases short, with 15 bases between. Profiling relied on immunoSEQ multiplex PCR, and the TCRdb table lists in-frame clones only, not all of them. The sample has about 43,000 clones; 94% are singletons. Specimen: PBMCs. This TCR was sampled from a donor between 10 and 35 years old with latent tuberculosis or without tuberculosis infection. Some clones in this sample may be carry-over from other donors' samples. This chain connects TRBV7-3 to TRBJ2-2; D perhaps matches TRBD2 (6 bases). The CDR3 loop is CASSRDGRETGELFF. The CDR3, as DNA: TGTGCCAGCAGCCGAGACGGACGGGAGACCGGGGAGCTGTTTTTT.